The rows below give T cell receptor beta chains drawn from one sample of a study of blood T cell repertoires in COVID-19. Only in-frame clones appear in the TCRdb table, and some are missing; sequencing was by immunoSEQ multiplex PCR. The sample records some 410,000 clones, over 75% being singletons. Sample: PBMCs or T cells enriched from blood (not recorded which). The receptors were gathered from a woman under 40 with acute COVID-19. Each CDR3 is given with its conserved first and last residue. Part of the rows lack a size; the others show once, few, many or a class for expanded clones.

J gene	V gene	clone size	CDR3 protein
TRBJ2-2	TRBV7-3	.	CASSLTAGRTGELFF
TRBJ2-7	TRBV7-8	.	CASSPRTGEDYEQYF
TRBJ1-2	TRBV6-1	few	CASSEAGVNSGYTF
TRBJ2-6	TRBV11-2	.	CASSIHRQTGANVLTF
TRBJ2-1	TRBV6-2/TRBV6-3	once	CASSVPGVTSPYNEQFF
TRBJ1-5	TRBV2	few	CASSNTGGKGQPQHF
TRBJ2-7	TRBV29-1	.	CSVGLDSAYEQYF
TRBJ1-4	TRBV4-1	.	CASSPSEGRNEKLFF
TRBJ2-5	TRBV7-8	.	CASSLGSRGHF
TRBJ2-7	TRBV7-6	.	CASSLRGTGLSYEQYF
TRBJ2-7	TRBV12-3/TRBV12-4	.	CASSRWSYEQYF
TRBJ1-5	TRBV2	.	CASRRADRDDGSQHF
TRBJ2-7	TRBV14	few	CASSPSTGAFNEQYF
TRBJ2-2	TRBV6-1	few	CASSETGSTGELFF